The 3 T cell receptor beta chains presented below share a single source sample, sequenced in a study of early T cells in non-severe SARS-CoV-2 infection. TCRdb analysed the 5' RACE reads with MiXCR anew, one entry per CDR3 protein. Of fewer than 30,000 distinct CDR3 sequences detected, more than 4.5% appear once; the ten largest clones hold roughly 0.88%. Material: whole blood. The receptor set was obtained from an adult who was a healthcare worker with PCR-confirmed SARS-CoV-2 infection or an uninfected control (not recorded which).

V gene TRBV2 combines with J gene TRBJ2-7, with D unclear. V lost 6 bases and J 6 bases, leaving 18 bases between the germline ends. CDR1 is SNHLY and CDR2 is FYNNEI in the germline V gene. This CDR3 is 14 amino acids long. This CDR3 reads CASRATGSPREQYF. The CDR3 DNA follows: TGTGCCAGCAGGGCTACCGGGTCCCCCCGCGAGCAGTACTTC.

This clonotype was counted many times. V usage is TRBV2 and J usage is TRBJ2-3; D is unresolved. From germline, CDR1 is SNHLY and CDR2 FYNNEI. V gave up 2 bases and J gave up 2 bases, with 11 bases separating them. The CDR3 contains 15 residues. In nucleotides, the CDR3 is TGTGCCAGCAGTGAATCACTTACCCCCACAGATACGCAGTATTTT. Protein product: CASSESLTPTDTQYF.

The V call is TRBV5-1, the J call TRBJ2-2; D perhaps matches TRBD2 (6 bases). Trimming pared 4 bases from V and 8 bases from J, leaving 15 bases between. CDR3 size: 14 residues. Germline V lookup: CDR1 SGHRS, CDR2 YFSETQ. The CDR3: CASSKIASAGELFF. The CDR3 DNA follows: TGCGCCAGCAGCAAGATTGCTAGCGCGGGGGAGCTGTTTTTT.